This T cell receptor beta chain stems from a study of blood T cell repertoires in COVID-19. Study details: The United States, Italy and Spain supplied acute and convalescent COVID-19 samples. The cDNA or gDNA used as material had been derived from T cells, B-cell-depleted T cells, or PBMCs.

The trim removed 6 bases at V and 8 bases at J, leaving 9 bases unmatched. The germline gives CDR1 MNHEY, CDR2 SMNVEV (reference sequence). The CDR3 is 14 residues long. How the authors handled the data: From reference gene primer amplification, estimates of nucleated cell counts were derived. The repertoire was sequenced with immunoSEQ multiplex PCR; TCRdb's copy has only in-frame clones and lacks some. The V and J calls and clone size are taken from that table; D and trimming were inferred from the DNA. The sample consists of approximately 63,000 clones, 76% of them appearing once. The receptor comes from a woman over 75 with acute or convalescent COVID-19. The genes are TRBV27 and TRBJ1-2; TRBD1 agrees at 10 bases. Sequenced sample: peripheral blood. CDR3 nucleotides: TGTGCCAGCAGCTTGGGACAGGGGAGTTTCGGCTACACCTTC. This encodes CASSLGQGSFGYTF.